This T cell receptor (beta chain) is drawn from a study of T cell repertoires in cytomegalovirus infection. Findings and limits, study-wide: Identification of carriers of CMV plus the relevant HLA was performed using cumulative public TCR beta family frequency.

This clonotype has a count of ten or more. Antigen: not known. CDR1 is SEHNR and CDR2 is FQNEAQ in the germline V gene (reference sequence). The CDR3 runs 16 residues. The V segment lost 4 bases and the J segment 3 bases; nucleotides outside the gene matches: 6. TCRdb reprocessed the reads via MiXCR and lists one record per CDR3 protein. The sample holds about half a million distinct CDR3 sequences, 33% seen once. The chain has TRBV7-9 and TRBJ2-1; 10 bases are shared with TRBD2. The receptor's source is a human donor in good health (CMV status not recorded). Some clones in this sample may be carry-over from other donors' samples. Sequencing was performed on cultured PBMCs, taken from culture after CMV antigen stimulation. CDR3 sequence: CASSYSGTSVYNEQFF. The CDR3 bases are TGTGCCAGCAGCTATTCCGGGACTAGCGTCTACAATGAGCAGTTCTTC.